What follows are 18 T cell receptor beta chains derived from one specimen sequenced in a study of spatial heterogeneity in lung cancer. Described time point: sample taken at primary tumor resection. TCRdb redid the calling of the 5' RACE reads with MiXCR, one entry per CDR3 protein. Of over 9,500 distinct CDR3 sequences listed, more than 3.5% were seen once; the top ten hold around 50%. Sequencing used PBMCs, obtained at surgery. These receptors all come from a female donor with early-stage non-small cell lung cancer.

This clonotype was recorded many times. The gene calls are TRBV24-1 and TRBJ2-3, with 7 bases that match TRBD2. CDR1 is KGHDR and CDR2 is SFDVKD in the germline V gene. This CDR3 is built from 13 residues. V shed 8 bases, J shed 6 bases, and the junction held 7 bases outside the gene matches. The CDR3 is CATKAAGKDTQYF. CDR3 bases: TGTGCCACCAAAGCAGCGGGAAAGGATACGCAGTATTTT.

This clonotype has just a few counts. The V gene is TRBV7-8, the J gene TRBJ2-5; D unclear. This CDR3 contains 13 residues. CDR1 is SGHVS and CDR2 is FQNEAQ in the germline V gene. The V and J ends lost 1 base and 7 bases respectively, with 10 bases between them. CDR3 sequence: CASSLGPAGTQYF. In nucleotides, the CDR3 is TGTGCCAGCAGCTTAGGACCTGCAGGGACCCAGTACTTC.

This clonotype appeared many times. The chain joins TRBV25-1 to TRBJ2-2; D is uncertain. Germline-derived CDR1 and CDR2 are MGHDK and SYGVNS. V lost 4 bases, J lost 5 bases, and 11 bases lay in between. This CDR3 has 14 residues. For the CDR3, the DNA is TGTGCCAGCAGTGCAACAACCCGAACCGGGGAGCTGTTTTTT. As protein: CASSATTRTGELFF.

Ten or more counts support this clonotype. The chain recombines TRBV6-5 with TRBJ2-6; 8 nucleotides align to TRBD1. This CDR3 is 17 amino acids long. Looked up from germline, CDR1 is MNHEY and CDR2 is SVGAGI. V trimming: 10 bases; J trimming: 0 bases; junction bases outside the gene matches: 11. The CDR3: CATRLGQAPSGANVLTF. CDR3 nucleotides: TGTGCCACGAGGTTGGGACAGGCCCCCTCTGGGGCCAACGTCCTGACTTTC.

This clonotype is deemed medium-sized. V is TRBV9 and J is TRBJ2-3; possible D gene TRBD2, 6 bases. The V gene lost 4 bases and the J gene lost 0 bases, with 18 bases spanning the gap. The germline V gene has CDR1 SGDLS and CDR2 YYNGEE. This CDR3 region has 17 residues. The CDR3 spells CASSPHLSLASTDTQYF. The CDR3 coding sequence is TGTGCCAGCAGCCCCCACCTCTCACTAGCCAGCACAGATACGCAGTATTTT.

The sample holds many counts of this clonotype. The chain combines TRBV4-3 with TRBJ2-1; D possibly corresponds to TRBD2 (5 bases). The CDR3 is 13 amino acids. In germline, CDR1 is LGHNA, CDR2 YSLEER. Trimming removed 3 bases at V and 4 bases at J, with 7 bases between. CDR3 amino acids: CASSHERYNEQFF. Written as DNA, the CDR3 is TGCGCCAGCAGCCACGAGCGGTACAATGAGCAGTTCTTC.

This clonotype was observed at least ten times. The V gene is TRBV5-1, the J gene TRBJ1-4, with a possible D match to TRBD1 (5 bases). The CDR3 loop spans 16 amino acids. The germline CDR1 and CDR2 sequences are SGHRS and YFSETQ. Trimming stripped 0 bases from V and 2 bases from J, with 11 bases between. For the CDR3, the DNA is TGCGCCAGCAGCTTGGGACAGCCTAGCACTAATGAAAAACTGTTTTTT. It is translated as CASSLGQPSTNEKLFF.

In this sample, this clonotype turned up a few times. The rearrangement links TRBV7-8 to TRBJ1-2, with 10 bases fitting TRBD1. CDR3 size: 14 residues. V was pared by 5 bases and J by 9 bases, with 9 bases of the junction left unmatched. Germline CDR1 SGHVS, CDR2 FQNEAQ. The CDR3: CASSPGTGATSYTF. CDR3 sequence (DNA): TGTGCCAGCAGCCCCGGGACAGGGGCGACCAGCTACACCTTC.

This clonotype was counted at least ten times. The V and J genes are TRBV29-1 and TRBJ2-7, with D possibly TRBD1 on 6 matching bases. CDR3 size: 11 residues. Trimming took 4 bases from V and 4 from J, leaving 8 bases between them. Germline values: CDR1 SQVTM, CDR2 ANQGSEA. CDR3 bases: TGCAGCGTTGCGAGGGGGTACGAGCAGTACTTC. Protein sequence: CSVARGYEQYF.

This clonotype was observed many times. V gene TRBV12-3 or TRBV12-4 combines with J gene TRBJ1-5, with D perhaps matching TRBD1 (6 bases). V shed 7 bases and J shed 6 bases, with 16 bases lying between them. This CDR3 is 14 amino acids long. The CDR3 sequence: CASTAQGGGQPQHF. In DNA form, the CDR3 reads TGTGCCAGCACCGCACAGGGAGGCGGTCAGCCCCAGCATTTT.

The table lists this clonotype with many counts. This chain connects TRBV20-1 to TRBJ2-3; TRBD2 matches 8 bases. V gave up 0 bases and J gave up 2 bases; unmatched junction bases: 10. The CDR3 is made up of 17 amino acids. Germline lookup yields CDR1 DFQATT and CDR2 SNEGSKA (reference sequence). The CDR3 here is CSARDSSGGGSTDTQYF. The CDR3 DNA follows: TGCAGTGCTAGAGATAGTAGTGGCGGGGGGTCCACAGATACGCAGTATTTT.

This clonotype was counted only a few times. The chain couples TRBV15 to TRBJ2-3; TRBD1 aligns across 8 bases. This CDR3 is 13 amino acids long. J gave up 4 bases and V 11 bases, and 8 bases lay outside the gene matches. Germline assignment: CDR1 LNHNV and CDR2 YYDKDF (reference sequence). DNA of the CDR3: TGTGCCGCTCACACAGGGGGTGCAGATACGCAGTATTTT. Its translation: CAAHTGGADTQYF. Combining the CDR3 with reference TRBV15 and TRBJ2-3 gives the whole variable domain DAMVIQNPRYQVTQFGKPVTLSCSQTLNHNVMYWYQQKSSQAPKLLFHYYDKDFNNEADTPDNFQSRRPNTSFCFLDIRSPGLGDTAMYLCAAHTGGADTQYFGPGTRLTVL.

By sample fraction, this clonotype is medium-sized. V gene TRBV20-1 combines with J gene TRBJ2-7; the D is unclear. The V gene lost 3 bases and the J gene lost 0 bases, with 9 bases spanning the gap. CDR1 is DFQATT, CDR2 SNEGSKA, per germline (reference sequence). The CDR3 totals 13 residues. CDR3 nucleotide sequence: TGCAGTGCTAGGCTCGGCCACTCCTACGAGCAGTACTTC. Its protein product is CSARLGHSYEQYF.

The V and J genes are TRBV7-2 and TRBJ2-7; 9 positions match TRBD1. There are 15 residues in the CDR3. The V gene end was trimmed by 1 base and the J gene end by 4 bases; junction bases not matched to a gene: 5. Germline CDR1 SGHTA, CDR2 FQGNSA. CDR3 in amino acids: CASSLGTGGLYEQYF. CDR3 coding DNA: TGTGCCAGCAGCTTAGGAACAGGGGGCCTTTACGAGCAGTACTTC.

This clonotype was seen repeatedly, ten times or more. The genes are TRBV27 and TRBJ1-1, with 12 bases lining up with TRBD1. CDR1 is MNHEY and CDR2 is SMNVEV in the germline V gene (reference sequence). V trimming: 2 bases; J trimming: 2 bases; junction bases outside the gene matches: 0. This CDR3 comprises 15 residues. The CDR3 loop is CASSLGTGGNTEAFF. In DNA, the CDR3 is TGTGCCAGCAGTTTAGGGACAGGGGGCAACACTGAAGCTTTCTTT.

The genes are TRBV4-2 and TRBJ2-1; D gene ambiguous. Germline loops: CDR1 LGHNA, CDR2 YNFKEQ. The CDR3 is 14 residues long. The V end lost 2 bases, the J end lost 0 bases, and 5 bases lay between the germline ends. In DNA form, the CDR3 reads TGTGCCAGCAGCCAACCCGACTCCTACAATGAGCAGTTCTTC. Protein sequence: CASSQPDSYNEQFF.

This clonotype was observed many times. This chain links TRBV9 with TRBJ2-2, with D possibly TRBD2 on 6 matching bases. Trimming cost V 0 bases and J 5 bases, with 11 bases left between them. The CDR3 runs 15 residues. Looked up from germline, CDR1 is SGDLS and CDR2 is YYNGEE. CDR3 sequence reads: CASSVDGGWTGELFF. The CDR3 nucleotides are TGTGCCAGCAGCGTAGACGGGGGTTGGACCGGGGAGCTGTTTTTT. Together with reference TRBV9 and TRBJ2-2, the CDR3 gives the full variable domain: DSGVTQTPKHLITATGQRVTLRCSPRSGDLSVYWYQQSLDQGLQFLIQYYNGEERAKGNILERFSAQQFPDLHSELNLSSLELGDSALYFCASSVDGGWTGELFFGEGSRLTVL.

The table lists this clonotype with many counts. The gene calls are TRBV10-3 and TRBJ2-2, with 11 bases fitting TRBD2. CDR1 is ENHRY and CDR2 is SYGVKD in the germline V gene. The CDR3 spans 21 residues. Trimming cost V 6 bases and J 0 bases; bases outside gene matches: 18. DNA of the CDR3: TGTGCCATCAGCCTCCGAATCGGAGGGACTAGCGGATCCGCGAACACCGGGGAGCTGTTTTTT. This encodes CAISLRIGGTSGSANTGELFF.